These 32 T cell receptor beta chains came from one sample sequenced in a study of shared clonotypes between healthy human individuals. This table comes from immunoSEQ multiplex PCR, and its TCRdb copy is limited to in-frame clones, with some not included. This table has about 480,000 clones, 60% to 85% appearing once. Input material: PBMCs. These receptors came from a woman aged 40 to 55 in good health. Some clones in this sample may be carry-over from other donors' samples.

The V gene is TRBV6-6, the J gene TRBJ1-6; TRBD1 matches 7 bases. Unmatched junction bases numbered 6, after V lost 5 bases and J lost 5 bases. The CDR3 sequence is 15 residues long. Germline loops: CDR1 MNHNY, CDR2 SVGAGI (reference sequence). The CDR3 nucleotides read TGTGCCAGCAGTCCTCGCGGGACAGATAATTCACCCCTCCACTTT. This sequence encodes CASSPRGTDNSPLHF.

The chain couples TRBV6-1 to TRBJ2-1, with TRBD2 matching 10 bases. This CDR3 spans 16 amino acids. J lost 2 bases, V lost 2 bases, and 3 bases had no gene match. Germline CDR1 MNHNS, CDR2 SASEGT. DNA for the CDR3: TGTGCCAGCAGTGAACCCGGGACTAGCGCCTACAATGAGCAGTTCTTC. It codes for CASSEPGTSAYNEQFF.

The genes are TRBV25-1 and TRBJ2-5, with 9 bases lining up with TRBD1. CDR1 is MGHDK, CDR2 SYGVNS, per germline. The junction had 5 bases not matched to a gene; V was cut back by 2 bases and J by 4 bases. CDR3 length equals 15 residues. The CDR3 DNA reads TGTGCCAGCAGTGAAAACAGGGGGCGAGTAGAGACCCAGTACTTC. This translates into CASSENRGRVETQYF.

The genes are TRBV7-2 and TRBJ2-7, with 7 bases identical to TRBD1. V was pared by 4 bases and J by 1 base, with 4 bases of the junction left unmatched. The CDR3 consists of 14 residues. In germline, CDR1 is SGHTA, CDR2 FQGNSA. CDR3 region: CASSSVDRSYEQYF. CDR3 nucleotides: TGTGCCAGCAGCTCGGTGGACAGGTCCTACGAGCAGTACTTC.

The chain links TRBV5-4 to TRBJ2-7; 8 positions agree with TRBD2. Trimming cost V 0 bases and J 1 base; bases outside gene matches: 9. The CDR3 totals 17 residues. Germline V gene sequence: CDR1 SGHNT, CDR2 YYREEE (reference sequence). This CDR3 is CASSLGAGGPQSYEQYF. DNA for the CDR3: TGTGCCAGCAGCTTGGGGGCGGGAGGACCCCAGTCCTACGAGCAGTACTTC.

The chain carries TRBV5-4 and TRBJ1-1; the D is unclear. The CDR3 has 16 amino acids. CDR1 and CDR2 (germline): SGHNT, YYREEE (reference sequence). V was pared by 4 bases and J by 0 bases, with 16 bases between. The CDR3 spells CASSTPTGSMNTEAFF. CDR3 nucleotide sequence: TGTGCCAGCAGCACACCAACGGGATCCATGAACACTGAAGCTTTCTTT.

The V and J genes are TRBV4-3 and TRBJ2-7; perhaps TRBD2 as D (6 bases). This CDR3 spans 16 amino acids. Between the trimmed V and J ends, which lost 0 bases and 4 bases, there was a span of 16 bases. Looked up from germline, CDR1 is LGHNA and CDR2 is YSLEER. CDR3 sequence (DNA): TGCGCCAGCAGCCAAGAACGGGGGATTTCTTTTTACGAGCAGTACTTC. It is translated as CASSQERGISFYEQYF.

V and J are TRBV5-4 and TRBJ1-1; TRBD1 agrees at 7 bases. Germline assignment: CDR1 SGHNT and CDR2 YYREEE (reference sequence). The CDR3 has 14 residues. V was pared by 0 bases and J by 5 bases, with 4 bases of the junction left unmatched. The chain's CDR3 is CASSLETGDTEAFF. The CDR3 DNA follows: TGTGCCAGCAGCTTGGAAACAGGGGATACTGAAGCTTTCTTT.

This clone was recorded once. The chain carries TRBV19 and TRBJ2-5, with TRBD2 matching 10 bases. V lost 4 bases and J lost 1; bases outside the gene matches: 3. CDR3 length: 15 amino acids. Germline V CDR1 and CDR2: LNHDA, SQIVND (reference sequence). The CDR3: CASSRGLASQETQYF. The CDR3 nucleotides read TGTGCCAGTAGTAGGGGACTAGCGTCCCAAGAGACCCAGTACTTC.

The rearrangement links TRBV5-5 to TRBJ1-4; D possibly corresponds to TRBD1 (6 bases). The CDR3 runs to 13 residues. Germline V gives CDR1 SGHKS, CDR2 YYEKEE (reference sequence). V was shortened by 6 bases and J by 7 bases, with 13 bases between the two germline ends. The CDR3 nucleotides read TGTGCCAGCAACAGGGTAGTGAGTGAAAAACTGTTTTTT. This translates into CASNRVVSEKLFF.

The chain joins TRBV6-6 to TRBJ1-2; 7 nucleotides agree with TRBD1. The junction had 11 bases not matched to a gene; V was cut back by 5 bases and J by 8 bases. The CDR3 loop spans 14 amino acids. CDR1 MNHNY and CDR2 SVGAGI come from the germline V gene (reference sequence). In DNA form, the CDR3 reads TGTGCCAGCAGTGGCGGACAGGCCCAGAGGGGCTACACCTTC. Its protein is CASSGGQAQRGYTF.

The J gene is TRBJ1-2, the V gene TRBV6-1, with TRBD1 as a possible D gene (6 bases). The CDR3 is made up of 14 amino acids. V lost 6 bases, J lost 1 base, and 12 bases lay in between. The germline gives CDR1 MNHNS, CDR2 SASEGT. CDR3 nucleotides: TGTGCCAGCAGAGTTGACAGGAGTAACTATGGCTACACCTTC. Amino acids: CASRVDRSNYGYTF.

Only one count was recorded for this clone. A read error likely explains this, since a far larger clone differs by one base. The J gene is TRBJ2-1, the V gene TRBV6-1; 12 nucleotides align to TRBD2. The CDR3 runs 17 residues. Germline CDR1 is MNHNS and CDR2 is SASEGT. The CDR3 nucleotides are TGTGCCAGCAGTGACACCGGACTAGCGGGGCGGGGCAATAAGCAGTTCTTC. It is translated as CASSDTGLAGRGNKQFF.

The gene calls are TRBV9 and TRBJ2-5; 9 bases map to TRBD2. V dropped 4 bases and J dropped 1; count of bases not matched to a gene: 8. Germline values: CDR1 SGDLS, CDR2 YYNGEE. This CDR3 spans 16 amino acids. The CDR3: CASSYLGTSTQETQYF. CDR3 DNA: TGTGCCAGCAGCTATCTCGGGACTAGCACCCAAGAGACCCAGTACTTC.

Worth noting for this clone: A much more abundant neighbour one base away suggests this may be a read error. Additional DNA sequences in this sample encode the identical CDR3. The V and J genes are TRBV7-2 and TRBJ2-7; 10 nucleotides agree with TRBD2. This CDR3 has 14 residues. CDR1 SGHTA and CDR2 FQGNSA come from the germline V gene. The trim removed 5 bases at V and 2 bases at J, leaving 3 bases unmatched. CDR3 DNA: TGTGCCAGCAGCCGGACTAGCGGCCCCTACGAGCAGTACTTC. It specifies CASSRTSGPYEQYF. Drawing the rest from reference TRBV7-2 and TRBJ2-7, the complete variable domain is GAGVSQSPSNKVTEKGKDVELRCDPISGHTALYWYRQSLGQGLEFLIYFQGNSAPDKSGLPSDRFSAERTGGSVSTLTIQRTQQEDSAVYLCASSRTSGPYEQYFGPGTRLTVT.

The chain employs TRBV19 and TRBJ1-5, with D uncertain. Trimming cost V 1 base and J 2 bases, with 15 bases left between them. This CDR3 is 17 amino acids long. Germline values: CDR1 LNHDA, CDR2 SQIVND (reference sequence). CDR3 in DNA: TGTGCCAGTAGTATAGTTACGGGCACCGGACGCAATCAGCCCCAGCATTTT. Amino acids: CASSIVTGTGRNQPQHF.

The gene calls are TRBV14 and TRBJ2-1; 9 nucleotides line up with TRBD1. The ends lost 4 bases at V and 6 bases at J; junction bases unmatched: 4. CDR1 SGHDN and CDR2 FVKESK come from the germline V gene. The CDR3 length is 14 residues. The CDR3 coding sequence is TGTGCCAGCAGCCGGGACAGGGTTTCCAATGAGCAGTTCTTC. Translated: CASSRDRVSNEQFF. Drawing the rest from reference TRBV14 and TRBJ2-1, the complete variable domain is EAGVTQFPSHSVIEKGQTVTLRCDPISGHDNLYWYRRVMGKEIKFLLHFVKESKQDESGMPNNRFLAERTGGTYSTLKVQPAELEDSGVYFCASSRDRVSNEQFFGPGTRLTVL.

The genes are TRBV6-5 and TRBJ1-6; D not certain. The CDR3 spans 16 residues. V was shortened by 0 bases and J by 7 bases, with 13 bases between the two germline ends. Germline CDR1 and CDR2: MNHEY and SVGAGI. The CDR3 region has the DNA TGTGCCAGCAGTTACTCCTGGGATACGGGGAATTCACCCCTCCACTTT. It codes for CASSYSWDTGNSPLHF.

In nucleotides, the CDR3 is TGTGCCAGCAAGAAGGGACTCGACTCCTACGAGCAGTACTTC. Its protein product is CASKKGLDSYEQYF. The chain employs TRBV6-6 and TRBJ2-7; maybe TRBD2 (6 bases). V was pared by 7 bases and J by 0 bases, with 13 bases between. Germline CDR1 and CDR2: MNHNY and SVGAGI (reference sequence). The CDR3 has 14 amino acids.

The chain uses TRBV30 and TRBJ2-7; 11 nucleotides line up with TRBD2. CDR3 length equals 16 residues. The V segment lost 0 bases and the J segment 6 bases; nucleotides outside the gene matches: 10. Germline CDR1 reads GTSNPN; CDR2 reads SVGIG (reference sequence). CDR3 bases: TGTGCCTGGAGTGTACTCGGGACTAGCGGTCGGGGCGAGCAGTACTTC. Amino acid sequence: CAWSVLGTSGRGEQYF. Using reference TRBV30 and TRBJ2-7 for the parts outside the CDR3, the full variable domain is SQTIHQWPATLVQPVGSPLSLECTVEGTSNPNLYWYRQAAGRGLQLLFYSVGIGQISSEVPQNLSASRPQDRQFILSSKKLLLSDSGFYLCAWSVLGTSGRGEQYFGPGTRLTVT.

This clone was recorded a few times. This chain connects TRBV10-3 to TRBJ1-1, with a weak D call TRBD1 (6 bases). Germline lookup yields CDR1 ENHRY and CDR2 SYGVKD. The ends were cut back, 5 bases at V and 11 bases at J, with 15 bases in the middle. The length of the CDR3 is 12 residues. CDR3 amino acids: CAISSSEGGAFF. The CDR3 coding sequence is TGTGCCATCAGTTCATCGGAGGGGGGGGCTTTCTTT.

This clone was seen a single time. The chain uses TRBV19 and TRBJ2-3; 7 bases map to TRBD2. The CDR3 sequence is 16 residues long. Losses at the gene ends were 3 bases for V and 6 bases for J; bases not matched to a gene: 12. Germline lookup yields CDR1 LNHDA and CDR2 SQIVND (reference sequence). In DNA form, the CDR3 reads TGTGCCAGTAGTATCTCCAGCGGGACCCCACGGGATACGCAGTATTTT. Amino acids: CASSISSGTPRDTQYF.

The gene calls are TRBV4-1 and TRBJ2-2; 9 positions match TRBD1. This CDR3 is built from 15 residues. Trimming removed 2 bases from V and 7 bases from J; junction bases left unmatched: 5. Germline V lookup: CDR1 MGHRA, CDR2 YSYEKL. The CDR3 here is CASSQLTGGGGELFF. The CDR3 nucleotides are TGCGCCAGCAGCCAACTGACAGGGGGTGGCGGGGAGCTGTTTTTT.

This rearrangement joins TRBV2 to TRBJ1-2; D is uncertain. CDR1 is SNHLY and CDR2 is FYNNEI in the germline V gene. V was shortened by 5 bases and J by 2 bases, with 12 bases between the two germline ends. The CDR3 runs to 14 residues. CDR3 DNA sequence: TGTGCCAGCAGTAGATTGAACAACAACTATGGCTACACCTTC. This encodes CASSRLNNNYGYTF.

This clone was detected once. The V call is TRBV29-1, the J call TRBJ2-7; TRBD1 is a possible D gene (6 bases). This CDR3 region has 12 residues. CDR1 is SQVTM, CDR2 ANQGSEA, per germline. Trimming shortened V by 4 bases and J by 1 base, and 8 bases separated the two germline ends. This CDR3 is CSVGGLSYEQYF. The CDR3, as DNA: TGCAGCGTTGGGGGGCTTTCCTACGAGCAGTACTTC.

Turning to this clone: A far larger clone is just one base off, so this is likely a read error. The V gene is TRBV6-1, the J gene TRBJ2-7, with 11 bases lining up with TRBD1. The CDR3 spans 15 residues. Germline lookup yields CDR1 MNHNS and CDR2 SASEGT. Germline trimming cut 4 bases from V and 5 bases from J; bases unmatched to any gene: 7. This CDR3 reads CASSGSGTGGNEQYF. The CDR3 DNA follows: TGTGCCAGCAGTGGGAGCGGGACAGGGGGTAACGAGCAGTACTTC.

V usage is TRBV7-9 and J usage is TRBJ1-1, with D unclear. The germline CDR1 and CDR2 sequences are SEHNR and FQNEAQ (reference sequence). V was pared by 5 bases and J by 0 bases, with 13 bases between. There are 15 residues in the CDR3. This CDR3 is CASSPIGQMNTEAFF. The CDR3 coding sequence is TGTGCCAGCAGCCCTATCGGGCAAATGAACACTGAAGCTTTCTTT. Full variable domain (missing parts from reference TRBV7-9 and TRBJ1-1): DTGVSQNPRHKITKRGQNVTFRCDPISEHNRLYWYRQTLGQGPEFLTYFQNEAQLEKSRLLSDRFSAERPKGSFSTLEIQRTEQGDSAMYLCASSPIGQMNTEAFFGQGTRLTVV.

The chain is built from TRBV4-3 and TRBJ2-7; D possibly corresponds to TRBD2 (6 bases). Germline CDR1 LGHNA, CDR2 YSLEER. Trimming took off 2 bases at V and 5 bases at J, with 13 bases between the two ends. This CDR3 has 14 amino acids. The CDR3 loop is CASSQNGLQDEQYF. The CDR3 nucleotides read TGCGCCAGCAGCCAAAACGGACTACAAGACGAGCAGTACTTC.

This chain uses TRBV27 with TRBJ2-7, with 10 bases lining up with TRBD2. Germline V lookup: CDR1 MNHEY, CDR2 SMNVEV (reference sequence). The length of the CDR3 is 14 residues. V trimming: 0 bases; J trimming: 6 bases; junction bases outside the gene matches: 2. The CDR3 region is CASSLSGLAAEQYF. As DNA, the CDR3 is TGTGCCAGCAGTTTATCCGGACTAGCGGCCGAGCAGTACTTC.

The gene calls are TRBV19 and TRBJ1-2, with D hard to call. This CDR3 contains 11 residues. V was trimmed by 4 bases and J by 8 bases, leaving 8 bases between them. Germline loops: CDR1 LNHDA, CDR2 SQIVND (reference sequence). The CDR3 reads CASSNPVGYTF. The CDR3 DNA reads as TGTGCCAGTAGTAATCCGGTCGGCTACACCTTC.

The V gene is TRBV5-1, the J gene TRBJ2-7, with TRBD1 matching 10 bases. This CDR3 contains 17 residues. Germline CDR1 and CDR2: SGHRS and YFSETQ. V shed 4 bases, J shed 0 bases, and the junction held 10 bases outside the gene matches. In nucleotides, the CDR3 is TGCGCCAGCAGCCCCGGGACAGGGGTAATCAGCTCCTACGAGCAGTACTTC. This gives the protein CASSPGTGVISSYEQYF. The full variable domain, rest sourced from reference TRBV5-1 and TRBJ2-7, is KAGVTQTPRYLIKTRGQQVTLSCSPISGHRSVSWYQQTPGQGLQFLFEYFSETQRNKGNFPGRFSGRQFSNSRSEMNVSTLELGDSALYLCASSPGTGVISSYEQYFGPGTRLTVT.

V is TRBV5-1 and J is TRBJ1-5, with D tentatively TRBD1 (6 bases). The CDR3 consists of 14 residues. The V gene's germline CDR1 is SGHRS and CDR2 YFSETQ. V was shortened by 0 bases and J by 4 bases, with 8 bases between the two germline ends. This CDR3 is CASSLEGVNQPQHF. CDR3 nucleotide sequence: TGCGCCAGCAGCTTGGAGGGGGTTAATCAGCCCCAGCATTTT.